This T cell receptor (beta chain) was sequenced in a study of Tregs in tolerant kidney transplant recipients. To note about this clone: Its antigen is not known.

Study-level findings and limits: Validation in larger populations is needed because few patients were studied. Tregs expanded with activated donor B cells seemed most donor-specific. Biological reproducibility was not directly addressed, but technical replication error appeared minimal.

The germline V gene encodes CDR1 SGHVS and CDR2 FQNEAQ. CDR3 length: 13 residues. Trimming removed 1 base from V and 8 bases from J, with 9 bases in between. Sequenced by immunoSEQ multiplex PCR; TCRdb stores in-frame clones only, minus some. Altogether around 61,000 clones are present, about 83% being singletons, with the ten largest covering around 5.5%. Unstimulated Tregs (CD4+CD25+CD127-) and CD4+CD25- non-Tregs were sorted from PBMCs. The chain couples TRBV7-8 to TRBJ1-3, with D hard to call. Sample: CD4+ T cells from blood. The origin of this receptor is a human donor in good health. The CDR3 nucleotides read TGTGCCAGCAGCTTAGACTTGAGAGACACCATATATTTT. Protein product: CASSLDLRDTIYF.